Each of the 23 T cell receptor beta chains below was sequenced from the same sample in a study of identical twins. In TCRdb, the 5' RACE reads were re-called with MiXCR into one record per CDR3 protein. The data contain some 590,000 distinct CDR3 sequences, around a tenth of them singletons. This sample also belongs to another study, concerning yellow fever vaccine responses in identical twins.

Sequenced: PBMCs. The receptors come from a woman aged 18-29 years in good health.

This clonotype was seen many times. The V and J genes are TRBV2 and TRBJ2-1; 14 nucleotides align to TRBD2. CDR1 and CDR2 from the germline V gene are SNHLY and FYNNEI. This CDR3 has 17 amino acids. The trim removed 6 bases at V and 14 bases at J, leaving 18 bases unmatched. The CDR3 loop reads CASSEPPTSGRARREFF. CDR3 nucleotide sequence: TGTGCCAGCAGCGAACCTCCGACTAGCGGGAGGGCAAGAAGGGAGTTCTTC.

This clonotype was observed a handful of times. The chain links TRBV5-1 to TRBJ1-3, with D unclear. V lost 4 bases and J lost 6, with 11 bases in between. This CDR3 comprises 13 residues. CDR1 SGHRS and CDR2 YFSETQ come from the germline V gene. CDR3 residues: CASSPLTANTIYF. CDR3 coding DNA: TGCGCCAGCAGCCCGTTAACTGCAAACACCATATATTTT.

The sample holds a few counts of this clonotype. As DNA, the CDR3 is TGTGCCAGCAAACCGACTAGCGGATCGAACACCGGGGAGCTGTTTTTT. Its translation is CASKPTSGSNTGELFF. The chain links TRBV2 to TRBJ2-2; 9 nucleotides line up with TRBD2. With V trimmed by 7 bases and J by 0 bases, 6 bases remained unmatched. CDR3 length equals 16 residues. Germline assignment: CDR1 SNHLY and CDR2 FYNNEI.

This clonotype was seen a handful of times. The V and J genes are TRBV29-1 and TRBJ2-3; 7 bases align to TRBD2. The CDR3 length is 15 residues. The V segment lost 6 bases and the J segment 2 bases; nucleotides outside the gene matches: 11. Germline V lookup: CDR1 SQVTM, CDR2 ANQGSEA. In DNA, the CDR3 is TGCAGCGTGGCCACAAGCCGGGGGGTCACAGATACGCAGTATTTT. The encoded protein is CSVATSRGVTDTQYF.

The chain is built from TRBV20-1 and TRBJ2-3; D remains ambiguous. Deletions cut 6 bases from V and 4 bases from J, with 11 bases between. CDR3 length: 12 residues. CDR1 is DFQATT, CDR2 SNEGSKA, per germline (reference sequence). Here the CDR3 reads CSAEFGSDTQYF. In DNA, the CDR3 is TGCAGTGCCGAATTTGGGTCAGATACGCAGTATTTT.

The V and J genes are TRBV30 and TRBJ2-5; 10 bases match TRBD2. The J segment lost 7 bases and the V segment lost 4 bases, leaving 12 bases of the junction unmatched. The CDR3 contains 15 residues. CDR1 is GTSNPN and CDR2 is SVGIG in the germline V gene (reference sequence). CDR3 loop: CAWMGRLAGVGTQYF. The DNA of the CDR3 is TGTGCCTGGATGGGGAGACTAGCGGGTGTTGGGACCCAGTACTTC.

The chain carries TRBV5-6 and TRBJ2-7; 11 nucleotides match TRBD1. Per germline, CDR1 SGHDT and CDR2 YYEEEE. V lost 5 bases, J lost 4 bases, and 8 bases stayed unmatched. This CDR3 spans 15 amino acids. This chain's CDR3 is CASREGQGARYEQYF. As DNA, the CDR3 is TGTGCCAGCAGGGAAGGACAGGGGGCTCGTTACGAGCAGTACTTC.

With regard to this clonotype: This may arise from a read error, as a much more abundant clone is one base away. The V gene is TRBV5-1, the J gene TRBJ2-3; 10 bases map to TRBD1. CDR1 is SGHRS and CDR2 is YFSETQ in the germline V gene. This CDR3 contains 16 residues. The CDR3 sequence: CSSSPTRRTGGDTQYF. CDR3 nucleotides: TGCTCCAGCAGCCCAACCCGGAGGACAGGGGGTGATACGCAGTATTTT.

This clonotype came up many times. V usage is TRBV6-1 and J usage is TRBJ2-3; D remains ambiguous. CDR1 and CDR2 from the germline V gene are MNHNS and SASEGT. Trimming shortened V by 7 bases and J by 0 bases, and 14 bases separated the two germline ends. The CDR3 runs 15 residues. CDR3 DNA: TGTGCCAGCACCGCTTCGGTGGGAAGCACAGATACGCAGTATTTT. Translated, it gives CASTASVGSTDTQYF.

The J gene is TRBJ2-7, the V gene TRBV11-2, with TRBD2 matching over 16 bases. The germline gives CDR1 SGHAT, CDR2 FQNNGV. V lost 4 bases to trimming and J lost 0 bases; unmatched junction nucleotides: 6. The CDR3 is made up of 18 amino acids. CDR3 bases: TGTGCCAGCAGCTCGGGACTAGCGGGAGGGGTTGCCTCCTACGAGCAGTACTTC. This sequence encodes CASSSGLAGGVASYEQYF.

This clonotype was seen a handful of times. The V call is TRBV12-3 or TRBV12-4, the J call TRBJ2-5; tentatively, D is TRBD1 (6 bases). Trimming left V 3 bases short and J 2 bases short, with 16 bases between. The CDR3 covers 16 residues. The CDR3 DNA is TGTGCCAGCAGTTTTAAGGCAGGGGCGCGACAAGAGACCCAGTACTTC. Translated: CASSFKAGARQETQYF.

This clonotype was counted only a few times. V usage is TRBV5-6 and J usage is TRBJ1-1, with D possibly being TRBD1 (5 bases). Germline-derived CDR1 and CDR2 are SGHDT and YYEEEE. The CDR3 totals 16 residues. V was pared by 3 bases and J by 3 bases, with 18 bases between. Here the CDR3 reads CASSSPGLLADTEAFF. Written as DNA, the CDR3 is TGTGCCAGCAGCTCCCCGGGGCTCCTAGCGGACACTGAAGCTTTCTTT. Full variable domain (missing parts from reference TRBV5-6 and TRBJ1-1): DAGVTQSPTHLIKTRGQQVTLRCSPKSGHDTVSWYQQALGQGPQFIFQYYEEEERQRGNFPDRFSGHQFPNYSSELNVNALLLGDSALYLCASSSPGLLADTEAFFGQGTRLTVV.

This clonotype was seen just once. The rearrangement uses TRBV5-8 and TRBJ2-2, with 7 bases that match TRBD2. The CDR3 sequence is 17 residues long. After removal of 1 base from V and 2 bases from J, the junction contained 8 bases not matched to a gene. The germline V gene has CDR1 SGHTS and CDR2 YDEGEE. The CDR3 coding sequence is TGTGCCAGCAGCTTGCCGGGACTACAAAGAAACACCGGGGAGCTGTTTTTT. It encodes CASSLPGLQRNTGELFF.

This clonotype was seen just once. V gene TRBV6-1 combines with J gene TRBJ2-3; 11 bases map to TRBD2. V shed 1 base, J shed 6 bases, and the junction held 3 bases outside the gene matches. Germline CDR1 is MNHNS and CDR2 is SASEGT. The CDR3 runs to 15 residues. The CDR3 DNA sequence: TGTGCCAGCAGTGAAGTTAGCGGGGGGGCGGATACGCAGTATTTT. Translation: CASSEVSGGADTQYF.

The chain has TRBV4-3 and TRBJ2-1, with TRBD2 matching over 8 bases. The CDR3 contains 17 residues. Per germline, CDR1 LGHNA and CDR2 YSLEER. V lost 0 bases and J lost 2; bases outside the gene matches: 6. CDR3 in DNA: TGCGCCAGCAGCCAAGACAAAAGTAGCGGGACCTACAATGAGCAGTTCTTC. As protein: CASSQDKSSGTYNEQFF.

The gene calls are TRBV5-6 and TRBJ2-1; D assignment may be TRBD1 or TRBD2 (5 bases each). Germline CDR1 and CDR2: SGHDT and YYEEEE. The CDR3 has 16 residues. Trimming pared 4 bases from V and 5 bases from J, leaving 19 bases between. Written as DNA, the CDR3 is TGTGCCAGCAGCAATCTCCGGGACCTACGGGACAATGAGCAGTTCTTC. It encodes CASSNLRDLRDNEQFF.

V and J are TRBV7-9 and TRBJ2-5; the D gene is possibly TRBD2 (8 bases). The germline V and J ends were trimmed by 6 bases and 0 bases, with 17 bases remaining between them. The CDR3 has 16 amino acids. Germline V CDR1 and CDR2: SEHNR, FQNEAQ (reference sequence). The CDR3 DNA is TGTGCCAGCAGGTCGAATAGCGGGACAGACCAAGAGACCCAGTACTTC. It yields the protein CASRSNSGTDQETQYF.

The chain has TRBV6-5 and TRBJ2-5; 8 bases match TRBD2. V lost 0 bases to trimming and J lost 1 base; unmatched junction nucleotides: 10. The length of the CDR3 is 18 residues. Germline CDR1 and CDR2: MNHEY and SVGAGI. This CDR3 reads CASSYSGVASGFQETQYF. CDR3 sequence (DNA): TGTGCCAGCAGTTACTCGGGGGTTGCTAGCGGGTTCCAAGAGACCCAGTACTTC.

This clonotype was found a few times. The chain couples TRBV20-1 to TRBJ2-4, with 13 bases fitting TRBD2. The CDR3 consists of 18 residues. Trimming at V came to 4 bases and at J to 1 base, leaving 10 bases not matched to a gene. Per the germline V gene, CDR1 is DFQATT and CDR2 is SNEGSKA (reference sequence). CDR3 amino acids: CSAIGTSGKADAKNIQYF. The CDR3 DNA reads TGCAGTGCTATTGGGACTAGCGGGAAGGCGGATGCCAAAAACATTCAGTACTTC.

This clonotype was seen repeatedly, ten times or more. The rearrangement uses TRBV24-1 and TRBJ2-1; 8 bases match TRBD2. Trimming took 5 bases from V and 1 from J; bases not matched to a gene: 6. Per germline, CDR1 KGHDR and CDR2 SFDVKD. This CDR3 comprises 16 residues. CDR3 in DNA: TGTGCCACCAGTGGTGAGCGGGGGAATTCCTACAATGAGCAGTTCTTC. Its protein is CATSGERGNSYNEQFF.

This clonotype was recorded many times. V gene TRBV6-2 or TRBV6-3 combines with J gene TRBJ2-3; the D is unclear. The CDR3 extends over 13 amino acids. V lost 6 bases and J 0 bases, leaving 7 bases between the germline ends. The germline CDR1 and CDR2 sequences are MNHEY and SVGEGT. The CDR3 spells CASRADSTDTQYF. CDR3 DNA: TGTGCCAGCAGGGCCGATAGCACAGATACGCAGTATTTT.

The chain carries TRBV6-1 and TRBJ1-4; D is undetermined. The germline gives CDR1 MNHNS, CDR2 SASEGT. V shed 6 bases and J shed 3 bases, with 11 bases lying between them. This CDR3 is built from 14 residues. The CDR3 DNA is TGTGCCAGCAGCTCAGCTAGCTCTAATGAAAAACTGTTTTTT. Translation: CASSSASSNEKLFF.

The sample holds a few counts of this clonotype. The rearrangement uses TRBV19 and TRBJ1-5; 8 bases agree with TRBD1. There are 16 residues in the CDR3. Germline V CDR1 and CDR2: LNHDA, SQIVND (reference sequence). With V trimmed by 5 bases and J by 0 bases, 6 bases remained unmatched. This CDR3 reads CASSLRDRTSNQPQHF. CDR3 coding DNA: TGTGCCAGTAGTCTCCGGGACAGGACTAGCAATCAGCCCCAGCATTTT.